This T cell receptor beta chain appears in the sequencing data of a study of blood T cell repertoires in COVID-19. Overall study context: PBMCs, B-cell-depleted T cells, or T cells provided the cDNA or gDNA that made up the material.

In the original analysis: Reference gene primers were amplified, and this amplification served to estimate nucleated cell counts. TCRdb's copy holds only in-frame clones and misses some; the assay was immunoSEQ multiplex PCR. V, J and clone size were drawn from that table, and D and trimming were deduced from the DNA. This table has roughly 71,000 clones, roughly 84% appearing once. There are 15 residues in the CDR3. The ends were cut back, 3 bases at V and 1 base at J, with 8 bases in the middle. Germline loops: CDR1 SGDLS, CDR2 YYNGEE. The chain joins TRBV9 to TRBJ2-6, with a tentative D call TRBD1 (6 bases). The TCR was taken from a man over 45 with active COVID-19. The sequenced sample was peripheral blood. CDR3 DNA sequence: TGTGCCAGCAGCGCGACAGGATCTGGGGCCAACGTCCTGACTTTC. Amino acid sequence: CASSATGSGANVLTF.